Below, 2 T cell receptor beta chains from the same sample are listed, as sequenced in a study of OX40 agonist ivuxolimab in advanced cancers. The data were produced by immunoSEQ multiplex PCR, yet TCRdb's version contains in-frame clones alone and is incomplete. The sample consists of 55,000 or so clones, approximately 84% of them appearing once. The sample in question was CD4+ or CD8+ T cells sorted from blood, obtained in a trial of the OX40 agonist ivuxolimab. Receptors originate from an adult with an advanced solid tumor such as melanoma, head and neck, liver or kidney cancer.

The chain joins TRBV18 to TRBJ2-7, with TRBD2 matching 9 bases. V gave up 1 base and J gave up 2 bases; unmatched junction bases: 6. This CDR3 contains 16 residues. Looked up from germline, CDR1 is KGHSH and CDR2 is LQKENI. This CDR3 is CASSPLAGGPTYEQYF. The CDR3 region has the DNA TGTGCCAGCTCACCACTCGCGGGAGGGCCAACCTACGAGCAGTACTTC.

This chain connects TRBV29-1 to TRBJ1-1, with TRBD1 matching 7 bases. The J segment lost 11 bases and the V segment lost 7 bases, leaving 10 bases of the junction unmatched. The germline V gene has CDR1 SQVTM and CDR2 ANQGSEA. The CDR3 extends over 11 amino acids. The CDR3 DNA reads TGCAGCGCGGACAGGCGTAGTGAGGCTTTCTTT. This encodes CSADRRSEAFF.